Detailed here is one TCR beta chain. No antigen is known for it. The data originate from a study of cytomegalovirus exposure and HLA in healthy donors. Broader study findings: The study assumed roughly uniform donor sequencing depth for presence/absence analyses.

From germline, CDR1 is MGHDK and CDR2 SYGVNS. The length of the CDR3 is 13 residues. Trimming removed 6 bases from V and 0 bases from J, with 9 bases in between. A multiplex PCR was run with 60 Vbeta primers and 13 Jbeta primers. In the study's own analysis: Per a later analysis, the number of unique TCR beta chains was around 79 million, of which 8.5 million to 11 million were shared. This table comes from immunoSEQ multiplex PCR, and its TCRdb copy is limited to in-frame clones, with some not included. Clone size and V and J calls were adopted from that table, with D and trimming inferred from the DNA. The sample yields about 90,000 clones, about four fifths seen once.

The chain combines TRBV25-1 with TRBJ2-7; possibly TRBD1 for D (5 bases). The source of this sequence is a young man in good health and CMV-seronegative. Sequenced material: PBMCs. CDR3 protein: CASSRQSSYEQYF. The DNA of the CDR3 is TGTGCCAGCAGCAGACAGAGCTCCTACGAGCAGTACTTC.